The clone carrying this TCR beta chain was recorded at least ten times. MiXCR, run by TCRdb on the RT-PCR reads, gives a single entry per CDR3 protein. The data hold hundreds of thousands of distinct CDR3 sequences, with about a fifth observed a single time. Germline lookup yields CDR1 SNHLY and CDR2 FYNNEI. V lost 7 bases to trimming and J lost 6 bases, with 16 bases between them. The CDR3 is 14 amino acids. The entry originates in a study of response to subunit inactivated influenza vaccine. This chain links TRBV2 with TRBJ2-1; D is perhaps TRBD1 (6 bases). The receptor was derived from a man aged 50 to 60 who received an inactivated influenza vaccine. This specimen consisted of PBMCs from blood, obtained less than 6 days after vaccination. This CDR3 is CASTDRPSTNEQFF. In DNA, the CDR3 is TGTGCCAGCACCGACAGGCCTTCGACCAATGAGCAGTTCTTC.